This is a list of T cell receptor beta chains from one sample in a study of neurological immune-mediated disorders. TCRdb re-called the 5' RACE reads through MiXCR, storing one row per CDR3 protein. The data hold 130,000 or so distinct CDR3 sequences, with 3% to 3.5% observed a single time. Material for sequencing was PBMCs. Source of these receptors: a woman in her twenties or thirties with multiple sclerosis. Both conserved end residues are part of each CDR3. D genes are given only for firm matches. Size is omitted from some rows. Given values are once, few, many or a class for expanded clones.

TRBJ2-2 NA TRBV6-4 13 many TGTGCCAGCAGTGAGGGCAGCACCGGGGAGCTGTTTTTT CASSEGSTGELFF
TRBJ1-5 NA TRBV20-1 13 many TGCAGTGCTAGAAGTGGGGGCAATCAGCCCCAGCATTTT CSARSGGNQPQHF
TRBJ2-5 NA TRBV7-2 13 many TGTGCCAGCAGCTTCGGGATCCGGGAGACCCAGTACTTC CASSFGIRETQYF
TRBJ2-1 NA TRBV12-3/TRBV12-4 12 many TGTGCCAGCAGTAATCGGGCGGATGAGCAGTTCTTC CASSNRADEQFF
TRBJ2-7 NA TRBV15 16 many TGTGCCACCAGCACGCGCCACGGAGGGCCCTCCTACGAGCAGTACTTC CATSTRHGGPSYEQYF
TRBJ2-3 NA TRBV5-1 14 many TGCGCCAGCAGCTTGCTCCGACTTACAGATACGCAGTATTTT CASSLLRLTDTQYF
TRBJ1-6 TRBD1 TRBV5-1 15 many TGCGCCAGCAGGCCCGGACAGGCGTTTAATTCACCCCTCCACTTT CASRPGQAFNSPLHF
TRBJ2-3 NA TRBV7-2 17 many TGTGCCAGCAGCTTACATTTCAGCCCCGTGCGGTCCGATACGCAGTATTTT CASSLHFSPVRSDTQYF
TRBJ1-1 TRBD1 TRBV20-1 17 many TGCAGTGCTAGAGATTCAGGCCAGGGGGTCATGAACACTGAAGCTTTCTTT CSARDSGQGVMNTEAFF
TRBJ2-7 TRBD2 TRBV7-9 15 many TGTGCCAGCAGCTCGAGGACTAGCGGGTCCTACGAGCAGTACTTC CASSSRTSGSYEQYF
TRBJ1-2 TRBD1 TRBV25-1 14 many TGTGCCAGCAGTGAAACAGGGGGCAACTATGGCTACACCTTC CASSETGGNYGYTF
TRBJ2-3 TRBD2 TRBV7-2 14 many TGTGCCAGCAGATTTAGCGGGGGGGCAGATACGCAGTATTTT CASRFSGGADTQYF
TRBJ2-1 TRBD2 TRBV4-3 19 many TGCGCCAGCAGCCAAGAGGACGGAAGCGGGGGGGCGAATTACAATGAGCAGTTCTTC CASSQEDGSGGANYNEQFF
TRBJ1-1 NA TRBV20-1 12 many TGCAGTGCTAGCCGGAGGGACACTGAAGCTTTCTTT CSASRRDTEAFF
TRBJ2-1 TRBD2 TRBV7-8 20 many TGTGCCAGCAGGGGCGGAGTAGCGGGGGGGCCGGGGTCAGGGTACAATGAGCAGTTCTTC CASRGGVAGGPGSGYNEQFF
TRBJ1-2 NA TRBV7-8 13 many TGTGCCAGCAGCTTAGGGCAGGGGTATCGCTACACCTTC CASSLGQGYRYTF
TRBJ2-1 TRBD2 TRBV20-1 14 many TGCAGTGCTAGAGGACTAGCGGATTACAATGAGCAGTTCTTC CSARGLADYNEQFF
TRBJ2-1 NA TRBV5-1 15 many TGCGCCAGCAGCTTAGCACTGAGCTCCTACAATGAGCAGTTCTTC CASSLALSSYNEQFF
TRBJ2-3 NA TRBV5-1 12 many TGCGCCAGCAGCTTCCTTACAGATACGCAGTATTTT CASSFLTDTQYF
TRBJ2-1 NA TRBV7-2 16 many TGTGCCAGCAGCCCAAGGTGGCAGGGCCGGTACAATGAGCAGTTCTTC CASSPRWQGRYNEQFF
TRBJ1-1 NA TRBV20-1 11 NA TGCAGTGCTACAATGAACACTGAAGCTTTCTTT CSATMNTEAFF
TRBJ1-1 NA TRBV20-1 14 many TGCAGTGCTAGAGAAGTCGGGGGCGAGGGTGAAGCTTTCTTT CSAREVGGEGEAFF
TRBJ1-5 NA TRBV20-1 14 many TGCAGTGCCTCGTCGGGGGGCTCCCTTGAGCCCCAGCATTTT CSASSGGSLEPQHF
TRBJ2-1 TRBD2 TRBV20-1 15 many TGCAGTGCTAGGAAGCTAGCGGGGGGATACAATGAGCAGTTCTTC CSARKLAGGYNEQFF
TRBJ2-4 NA TRBV29-1 13 NA TGCAGCGACTGGCGTAAGGGGGAAAACATTCAGTACTTC CSDWRKGENIQYF
TRBJ2-6 NA TRBV19 15 NA TGTGCCAGTAGTAGAGCAGACTCTGGGGCCAACGTCCTGACTTTC CASSRADSGANVLTF
TRBJ2-3 NA TRBV20-1 15 many TGCAGTGCGCTACGGGACACCATCGGGACAGATACGCAGTATTTT CSALRDTIGTDTQYF
TRBJ1-4 NA TRBV7-9 17 many TGTGCCAGCAGCTTAGCGCCCTCGGGAACAACTAATGAAAAACTGTTTTTT CASSLAPSGTTNEKLFF
TRBJ2-1 NA TRBV5-1 14 many TGCGCCAGCAGCTCCTGGACGGTTGACAATGAGCAGTTCTTC CASSSWTVDNEQFF